This T cell receptor (beta chain) was obtained from a study of response to subunit inactivated influenza vaccine. Study-level points and caveats: The authors put forward the suggestion that each seasonal influenza vaccination may bring in only a limited number of new T cells.

With 0 bases clipped from V and 7 bases from J, the junction kept 8 bases outside the gene matches. The CDR3 contains 17 residues. Looked up from germline, CDR1 is SEHNR and CDR2 is FQNEAQ (reference sequence). There are a few counts of this clonotype. Its antigen is not known. TCRdb reanalysed the RT-PCR reads using MiXCR and keeps one entry per CDR3 protein. The sample shows 530,000 or so distinct CDR3 sequences, less than 30% of them seen only once. The genes are TRBV7-9 and TRBJ2-3, with 12 positions matching TRBD2. The origin of this receptor is a man aged 45-60 years who received an inactivated influenza vaccine. The source material was CD4+ T cells sorted from PBMCs, sampled more than 4 days after vaccination. CDR3 in DNA: TGTGCCAGCAGCTTAGCCTCTAGCGGGAGGGCCCCTAATACGCAGTATTTT. Its translation is CASSLASSGRAPNTQYF.